These 27 T cell receptor beta chains were all obtained from the same sample, sequenced in a study of blood T cells in healthy people across ages. Through a sample-barcoded 5' primer and a J-beta primer mix, a second PCR was run for roughly 7 to 12 cycles. TCRdb recomputed calls from the 5' RACE reads with MiXCR, one row per CDR3 protein. The data show 500,000 to 550,000 distinct CDR3 sequences, with nearly 25% seen just once and under 9% held by the top ten. This sample also belongs to another study, concerning T cells of mothers and their children.

Material: blood. Receptors were obtained from a boy aged 5-17 years in good health.

This clonotype was detected only a few times. The chain employs TRBV20-1 and TRBJ2-1; D unresolved. The CDR3 extends over 16 amino acids. Germline V lookup: CDR1 DFQATT, CDR2 SNEGSKA (reference sequence). Trimming shortened V by 0 bases and J by 0 bases, and 12 bases separated the two germline ends. In DNA form, the CDR3 reads TGCAGTGCTAGAGATGGAGCGCGGAGCTCCTACAATGAGCAGTTCTTC. It encodes CSARDGARSSYNEQFF.

This clonotype was observed a handful of times. CDR3 sequence (DNA): TGCAGCGTGGGTGGCACCACTAGCGGGAGACCCGCCTACGAGCAGTACTTC. It yields the protein CSVGGTTSGRPAYEQYF. This chain uses TRBV29-1 with TRBJ2-7, with TRBD2 matching over 11 bases. CDR1 is SQVTM, CDR2 ANQGSEA, per germline. V was clipped by 6 bases and J by 2 bases; unmatched bases: 15. The length of the CDR3 is 17 residues.

This clonotype was seen a handful of times. V usage is TRBV7-8 and J usage is TRBJ2-5; 7 bases line up with TRBD2. Germline CDR1 SGHVS, CDR2 FQNEAQ. The CDR3 contains 13 residues. The V gene end was trimmed by 7 bases and the J gene end by 3 bases; junction bases not matched to a gene: 5. CDR3 in amino acids: CASKVGGKETQYF. The CDR3 DNA follows: TGTGCCAGCAAGGTGGGGGGGAAAGAGACCCAGTACTTC.

In its sample, this clonotype was seen a few times. The chain links TRBV5-1 to TRBJ2-7, with a possible D match to TRBD2 (6 bases). The CDR3 is made up of 14 amino acids. V was clipped by 7 bases and J by 0 bases, with 14 bases between them. CDR1 and CDR2 from the germline V gene are SGHRS and YFSETQ. The CDR3 coding sequence is TGCGCCAGCTCCAACCCGGGGGTCTCCTACGAGCAGTACTTC. As protein: CASSNPGVSYEQYF.

The rearrangement joins TRBV29-1 to TRBJ2-1, with a weak D call TRBD1 (5 bases). This CDR3 spans 10 amino acids. Germline V CDR1 and CDR2: SQVTM, ANQGSEA. Trimming took 6 bases from V and 7 from J, leaving 7 bases between them. Here the CDR3 reads CSVQGNEQFF. As DNA, the CDR3 is TGCAGCGTCCAGGGTAATGAGCAGTTCTTC.

The V call is TRBV19, the J call TRBJ2-7; a possible D gene is TRBD2 (7 bases). The DNA matches TRBJ2-1 better at its end, which makes the J call doubtful. This CDR3 is built from 15 residues. The germline CDR1 and CDR2 sequences are LNHDA and SQIVND (reference sequence). As DNA, the CDR3 is TGTGCCAGTAATTTAGGGGGGGCGGGCTACAATGAGCAGTTCTTC. Encoded protein: CASNLGGAGYNEQFF.

This clonotype has only a few counts. V is TRBV20-1 and J is TRBJ1-4; D not certain. Trimming took off 2 bases at V and 11 bases at J, with 9 bases between the two ends. CDR1 is DFQATT and CDR2 is SNEGSKA in the germline V gene (reference sequence). There are 11 residues in the CDR3. The CDR3 DNA is TGCAGTGCTAGACCACGCGGGAAACTGTTTTTT. It codes for CSARPRGKLFF.

The rearrangement links TRBV2 to TRBJ1-5; 7 nucleotides match TRBD1. Germline CDR1 and CDR2: SNHLY and FYNNEI. This CDR3 contains 15 residues. The trim removed 7 bases at V and 7 bases at J, leaving 13 bases unmatched. The CDR3 sequence: CASKVEGGEGQPQHF. The CDR3 bases are TGTGCCAGCAAAGTGGAAGGGGGCGAGGGACAGCCCCAGCATTTT. The full variable domain, its missing parts supplied by reference TRBV2 and TRBJ1-5, is EPEVTQTPSHQVTQMGQEVILRCVPISNHLYFYWYRQILGQKVEFLVSFYNNEISEKSEIFDDQFSVERPDGSNFTLKIRSTKLEDSAMYFCASKVEGGEGQPQHFGDGTRLSIL.

The chain links TRBV12-3 or TRBV12-4 to TRBJ1-2; no clear D. The ends were cut back, 2 bases at V and 5 bases at J, with 12 bases in the middle. The CDR3 has 14 residues. The CDR3 bases are TGTGCCAGCAGTTTAACACTAGACTTTTATGGCTACACCTTC. Amino acids: CASSLTLDFYGYTF.

The chain combines TRBV28 with TRBJ2-6; TRBD2 aligns across 7 bases. The V segment lost 3 bases and the J segment 0 bases; nucleotides outside the gene matches: 5. The CDR3 runs 17 residues. Germline V lookup: CDR1 MDHEN, CDR2 SYDVKM. CDR3 protein: CASSFHPGGSGANVLTF. The CDR3 region has the DNA TGTGCCAGCAGTTTTCACCCGGGGGGCTCTGGGGCCAACGTCCTGACTTTC.

The rearrangement joins TRBV29-1 to TRBJ1-2; unclear D gene. The CDR3 runs to 14 residues. Trimming took off 3 bases at V and 4 bases at J, with 15 bases between the two ends. The germline gives CDR1 SQVTM, CDR2 ANQGSEA. The chain's CDR3 is CSVDPFGQLYGYTF. The CDR3, as DNA: TGCAGCGTTGATCCCTTCGGCCAACTCTATGGCTACACCTTC.

Regarding this clonotype: One end of the junction does not line up with germline, which may come from a read error. V gene TRBV20-1 combines with J gene TRBJ2-5; 10 bases fit TRBD1. This CDR3 contains 16 residues. Germline V gene sequence: CDR1 DFQATT, CDR2 SNEGSKA (reference sequence). Here the CDR3 DNA reads TGCAGTACTAGAAGTCAGAACTGGACAGGGGGAGAGACCCAGTACTTC. Its protein product is CSTRSQNWTGGETQYF.

Concerning this clonotype: Compared with germline, one end of the junction differs, possibly owing to a read error. This rearrangement joins TRBV20-1 to TRBJ2-1; D might be TRBD1 or TRBD2, each matching 5 bases. The germline CDR1 and CDR2 sequences are DFQATT and SNEGSKA (reference sequence). There are 14 residues in the CDR3. The CDR3 coding sequence is TGCAGTGCCGAGAACGGGGCCTCCTACAATGGGCAGTTCTTC. As protein: CSAENGASYNGQFF.

The V call is TRBV6-5, the J call TRBJ1-4, with D uncertain. This CDR3 is 13 amino acids long. Per the germline V gene, CDR1 is MNHEY and CDR2 is SVGAGI. V was pared by 8 bases and J by 4 bases, with 11 bases between. The CDR3 region is CASRRSGNEKLFF. The CDR3 bases are TGTGCCAGCCGAAGGTCGGGTAATGAAAAACTGTTTTTT.

The chain uses TRBV7-3 and TRBJ2-3; D may be TRBD2 (6 bases). Germline V CDR1 and CDR2: SGHTA, FQGTGA. Trimming pared 5 bases from V and 4 bases from J, leaving 13 bases between. The CDR3 totals 14 residues. Written as DNA, the CDR3 is TGTGCCAGCAGCCCAGCACTAGCATCAGATACGCAGTATTTT. This codes for CASSPALASDTQYF.

About this clonotype itself: With a much larger clone just one base away, this may be a read error. The chain joins TRBV7-9 to TRBJ2-7, with a tentative D call TRBD2 (6 bases). The CDR3 extends over 14 amino acids. Germline V gene sequence: CDR1 SEHNR, CDR2 FQNEAQ (reference sequence). V was cut by 5 bases and J by 2 bases, with 13 bases left in between. The CDR3 sequence is CASSPAGGPYEQYF. For the CDR3, the DNA is TGTGCCAGCAGCCCCGCCGGGGGTCCCTACGAGCAGTACTTC.

This chain connects TRBV29-1 to TRBJ2-3; possible D gene TRBD1, 6 bases. Germline V gene lookup returns CDR1 SQVTM and CDR2 ANQGSEA. With 5 bases removed from V and 2 bases from J, the gap between germline ends came to 14 bases. This CDR3 is built from 14 residues. The CDR3 nucleotides read TGCAGCGTTACCGGGACACCGGACACAGATACGCAGTATTTT. Its protein is CSVTGTPDTDTQYF.

The rearrangement links TRBV7-2 to TRBJ1-3; no clear D gene. Trimming took off 2 bases at V and 0 bases at J, with 2 bases between the two ends. Germline V CDR1 and CDR2: SGHTA, FQGNSA. The CDR3 totals 13 residues. The CDR3 sequence is CASSLNSGNTIYF. The DNA for the CDR3 is TGTGCCAGCAGCTTAAACTCTGGAAACACCATATATTTT.

Points on this clonotype: One end of the junction varies from germline; a read error may be responsible. The chain uses TRBV4-3 and TRBJ2-3, with no clear D. The germline CDR1 and CDR2 sequences are LGHNA and YSLEER. This CDR3 is 14 amino acids long. The DNA for the CDR3 is TGCGCCAGCACCCAAGAAGGTAGAACAGATACGCAGTATTTT. Translated, it gives CASTQEGRTDTQYF.

This chain uses TRBV7-3 with TRBJ2-3; 8 positions match TRBD2. Germline values: CDR1 SGHTA, CDR2 FQGTGA. The CDR3 has 16 amino acids. With 0 bases clipped from V and 1 base from J, the junction kept 3 bases outside the gene matches. CDR3 nucleotide sequence: TGTGCCAGCAGCTTAACGCGGGGGGTAGGCACAGATACGCAGTATTTT. This codes for CASSLTRGVGTDTQYF.

V and J are TRBV20-1 and TRBJ2-7; D not certain. V was clipped by 3 bases and J by 2 bases, with 8 bases between them. The CDR3 is 12 amino acids. The germline gives CDR1 DFQATT, CDR2 SNEGSKA (reference sequence). The CDR3 region has the DNA TGCAGTGCTAGGAGAGGAGCCTACGAGCAGTACTTC. It is translated as CSARRGAYEQYF.

The sample holds a few counts of this clonotype. The chain uses TRBV20-1 and TRBJ1-2, with a weak D call TRBD1 (6 bases). Trimming left V 3 bases short and J 8 bases short, with 16 bases between. Germline-derived CDR1 and CDR2 are DFQATT and SNEGSKA (reference sequence). The CDR3 runs to 13 residues. This CDR3 is CSASLRGLGGYTF. The CDR3 DNA sequence: TGCAGTGCTAGTCTAAGGGGGTTAGGGGGCTACACCTTC.

Concerning this clonotype itself: A clone one base away is much larger, so this may be a read error. The chain couples TRBV5-1 to TRBJ1-4, with D perhaps TRBD1 (6 bases). This CDR3 has 15 residues. CDR1 SGHRS and CDR2 YFSETQ come from the germline V gene. The CDR3 region has the DNA TGCGCCAGAAGCTTGAATCCACAGGGAGGAGAAAAACTGTTTTTT. Protein sequence: CARSLNPQGGEKLFF.

V gene TRBV7-2 combines with J gene TRBJ2-1, with 7 bases fitting TRBD2. This CDR3 has 17 residues. Trimming cost V 5 bases and J 2 bases; bases outside gene matches: 12. Germline lookup yields CDR1 SGHTA and CDR2 FQGNSA. CDR3 nucleotides: TGTGCCAGCAGCCCAGAGATCGCAGCGGGGCCCTACAATGAGCAGTTCTTC. Translated, it gives CASSPEIAAGPYNEQFF.

This clonotype was picked up a small number of times. This chain joins TRBV9 and TRBJ2-1; 7 bases match TRBD1. The CDR3 loop spans 14 amino acids. In germline, CDR1 is SGDLS, CDR2 YYNGEE. J lost 9 bases, V lost 2 bases, and 8 bases had no gene match. The CDR3 reads CASSVRQGDGEQFF. In DNA, the CDR3 is TGTGCCAGCAGCGTCCGACAGGGTGACGGTGAGCAGTTCTTC. The full variable domain, its missing parts supplied by reference TRBV9 and TRBJ2-1, is DSGVTQTPKHLITATGQRVTLRCSPRSGDLSVYWYQQSLDQGLQFLIQYYNGEERAKGNILERFSAQQFPDLHSELNLSSLELGDSALYFCASSVRQGDGEQFFGPGTRLTVL.

This clonotype was recorded a few times. The genes are TRBV7-9 and TRBJ2-7, with TRBD1 matching over 8 bases. Germline V gene lookup returns CDR1 SEHNR and CDR2 FQNEAQ (reference sequence). With 0 bases clipped from V and 2 bases from J, the junction kept 6 bases outside the gene matches. The CDR3 has 16 amino acids. The CDR3 DNA is TGTGCCAGCAGCTTAGCAGGACAGGGAAAAACCTACGAGCAGTACTTC. This encodes CASSLAGQGKTYEQYF.

The rearrangement joins TRBV2 to TRBJ1-6; TRBD1 aligns across 8 bases. The V and J ends lost 5 bases and 0 bases, in that order; junction bases with no gene match: 3. Germline CDR1 reads SNHLY; CDR2 reads FYNNEI. The CDR3 loop spans 16 amino acids. The CDR3 DNA reads TGTGCCAGCAGTCGACAGGGGAGCTCCTATAATTCACCCCTCCACTTT. This sequence encodes CASSRQGSSYNSPLHF.